Listed here is a single T cell receptor beta chain. Which antigen it targets is not known. Per-base quality was not reported, and no clone a single base away is much larger than it. The data derive from a study of blood T cell repertoires in COVID-19 (dated by TCRdb to about 2020). With regard to the full study: Samples from collaborators originated in the United States, Italy and Spain and spanned both the acute and convalescent phases of COVID-19. The sample metadata nearly always contained a de-identified subject ID, COVID-19 status, age in years and sex. The prospective study material was composed of cDNA or gDNA derived from T cells, B-cell-depleted T cells, or PBMCs. The dataset comprised deeply sampled blood TCRbeta repertoires from subjects exposed to, actively infected with, or recovered from COVID-19. Samples were obtained from the ongoing ImmuneRACE study (first 160 participants) and from 1,254 subjects provided by 6 global collaborators. The repertoires were made available in a free public database intended to serve as a resource for research on the immune response to SARS-CoV-2. Where available, HLA class I and class II types were obtained from metadata supplied by the sample provider rather than from assay-based typing. Results and caveats for the whole study, not just this receptor: Clinical and demographic metadata were provided uncurated, with the amount varying by source and participant.

Enrolling through a virtual design, the prospective study's participants ranged in age from roughly 18 to 95 years and lived across 24 United States geographic areas. Cohort assignment in the prospective study relied on participant-reported clinical history from a screening survey and a study questionnaire. ImmuneRACE Cohort 3 recovered participants were defined by two consecutive negative NP/OP PCR tests, healthcare professional clearance, or symptom resolution. In the prospective study, mobile phlebotomists collected whole blood, serum and a nasopharyngeal or oropharyngeal swab from each participant. Over a 2-month period, participants in the prospective study had the option of providing additional blood draws and questionnaires. Blood samples from the prospective study were shipped frozen or at room temperature prior to DNA extraction. Taken from cysteine to phenylalanine, the CDR3 has 16 residues. CDR3 DNA is the only sequence kept; it has 48 bases, read in frame from the first base. From a lookup of the germline V gene (reference sequence), CDR1 and CDR2 are SEHNR and FQNEAQ. A distance of 15 bases separates the germline ends of V and J, which lose 5 bases and 1 base respectively.

The immunoSEQ Assay, a bias-controlled multiplex PCR, was used to amplify TCRbeta CDR3 regions from genomic DNA. From the authors' description of their analysis: The number of nucleated cells in each sample was estimated by amplification of reference gene primers within the assay. To quantify the absolute abundance of each unique TCRbeta CDR3 rearrangement, sequence reads were collapsed and filtered. For each sample, productive Simpson clonality was calculated by taking the square root of Simpson's diversity index across productive rearrangements. This is the immuneACCESS table as TCRdb keeps it, with only in-frame sequences that have V and J called. A part of the clones is gone; compared with another copy, unresolved V genes explain less than half, and the rest is unexplained. V, J and clone size were drawn from that table, and D and trimming were deduced from the DNA. This sample is represented by 320,000 or so clones; roughly 87% of them were singletons. Roughly 1% of the sample is in the top ten clones.

The receptor was isolated from a young woman who had recovered from COVID-19. The receptor chain draws on TRBV7-9 and TRBJ1-3; the D gene is perhaps TRBD1, from 5 matching bases. Sequencing used PBMCs or T cells enriched from blood (not recorded which). The CDR3 protein: CASSTLPDTSGNTIYF. The bases read TGTGCCAGCAGCACTTTACCGGACACATCTGGAAACACCATATATTTT.